Detailed here is one T cell receptor (beta chain). The CDR3 covers 15 residues. Germline-derived CDR1 and CDR2 are MDHEN and SYDVKM. The data belong to a study of blood T cells in healthy people across ages. Study as a whole: Template switching caught about one barcoded beta molecule for each two T cells.

The second PCR ran roughly 6 to 11 cycles with a sample-barcoded 5' primer and J-beta primers. TCRdb used MiXCR to reprocess the 5' RACE reads, holding one entry per CDR3 protein. In the table there are almost 1 million distinct CDR3 sequences, around 54% of which are singletons. V gene TRBV28 combines with J gene TRBJ2-5, with D hard to call. The J call is doubtful: the DNA matches TRBJ2-7 better. The receptor was derived from a woman aged 55-75 years in good health. The material sequenced was blood. CDR3 in DNA: TGTGCCAGCAGTTTATGGTGGTCCAGCCTACCCGAGCAGTACTTC. This sequence encodes CASSLWWSSLPEQYF.